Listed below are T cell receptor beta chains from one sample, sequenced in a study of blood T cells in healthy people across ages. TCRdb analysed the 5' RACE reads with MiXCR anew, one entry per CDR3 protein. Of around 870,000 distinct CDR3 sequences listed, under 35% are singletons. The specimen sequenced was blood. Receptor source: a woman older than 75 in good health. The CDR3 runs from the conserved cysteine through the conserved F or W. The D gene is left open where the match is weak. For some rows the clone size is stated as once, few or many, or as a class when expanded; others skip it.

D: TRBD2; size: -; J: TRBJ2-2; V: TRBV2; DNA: TGTGCCAGCCACCAGATCGGGGGGGCCGGGGAGCTGTTTTTT; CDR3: CASHQIGGAGELFF
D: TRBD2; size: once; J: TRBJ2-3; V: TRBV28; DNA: TGTGCCAGCAGCTCGACTAGCGGGCAAGGAAATACGCAGTATTTT; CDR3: CASSSTSGQGNTQYF
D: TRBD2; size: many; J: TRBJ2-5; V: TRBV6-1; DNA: TGTGCCAGCAGTGAACACCACTCGGGGGGTGGGAAGACCCAGTACTTC; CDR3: CASSEHHSGGGKTQYF
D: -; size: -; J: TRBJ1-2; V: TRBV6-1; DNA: TGTGCCAGCAGTGAAGCCCTCGCTCCCAGCCATGGCTACACCTTC; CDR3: CASSEALAPSHGYTF
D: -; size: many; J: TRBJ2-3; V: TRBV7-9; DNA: TGTGCCAGCAGCGCCACCGGGGAGGATACGCAGTATTTT; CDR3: CASSATGEDTQYF
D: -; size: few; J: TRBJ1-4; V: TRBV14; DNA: TGTACCAGCAGCCAAATCCAGGGAGTAGTTGAAAAACTGTTTTTT; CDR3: CTSSQIQGVVEKLFF
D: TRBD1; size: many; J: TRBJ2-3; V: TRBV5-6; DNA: TGTGCCAGCAGCGTGAACAGGGGGCTTCGCACAGATACGCAGTATTTT; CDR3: CASSVNRGLRTDTQYF
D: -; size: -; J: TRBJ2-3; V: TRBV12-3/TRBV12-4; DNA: TGTGCCAGCAGTTTTTACCTGCCAAGCACAGATGCGGAGTATTTT; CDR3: CASSFYLPSTDAEYF
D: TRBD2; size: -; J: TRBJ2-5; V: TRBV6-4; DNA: TGTGCCAGCAGTCTGCGGCGGGGGGGACTGGAGACCCAGTACTTC; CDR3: CASSLRRGGLETQYF
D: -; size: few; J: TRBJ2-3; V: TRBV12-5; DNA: TGTGCTAGTGGTGCAGGGACGACCACAGATACGCAGTATTTT; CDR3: CASGAGTTTDTQYF
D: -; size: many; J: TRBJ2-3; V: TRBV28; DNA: TGTGCCAGCTTGTCGGGGGGCACGGTCACAGATACGCAGTATTTT; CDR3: CASLSGGTVTDTQYF
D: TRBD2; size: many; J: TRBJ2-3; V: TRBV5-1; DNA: TGTGCCAGCAGCTTAGCCTCTAGCGGGGGCACAGATACGCAGTATTTT; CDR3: CASSLASSGGTDTQYF
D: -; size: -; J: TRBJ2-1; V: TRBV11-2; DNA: TGTGCCAGCAGCTTTGGCCAGTGGGAGGAGCAGTTCTTC; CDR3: CASSFGQWEEQFF
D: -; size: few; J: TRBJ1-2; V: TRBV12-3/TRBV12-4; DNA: TGTGCCAGCAGTTTAGCGAAAGCTAACTATGGCTACACCTTC; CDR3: CASSLAKANYGYTF
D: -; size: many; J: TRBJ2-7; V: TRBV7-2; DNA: TGTGCCAGCAGCGGGAACAGGGTGAGCTACGAGCAGTACTTC; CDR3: CASSGNRVSYEQYF
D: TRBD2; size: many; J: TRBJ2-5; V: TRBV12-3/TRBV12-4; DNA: TGTGCCAGCAGTCTAGCGGGGAAGACCCAGTACTTC; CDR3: CASSLAGKTQYF
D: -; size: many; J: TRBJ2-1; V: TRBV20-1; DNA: TGCAGTGCTAGAGATCTGACAGCAAGCTCCTACAATGAGCAGTTCTTC; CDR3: CSARDLTASSYNEQFF
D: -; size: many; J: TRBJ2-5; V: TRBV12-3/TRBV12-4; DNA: TGTGCCAGCAGTTTATCAGACCGAAGGGGGACCCAGTACTTC; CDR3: CASSLSDRRGTQYF
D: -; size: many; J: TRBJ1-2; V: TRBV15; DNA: TGTGCCACCGGAGAAAACGGGGGCTACACCTTC; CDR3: CATGENGGYTF
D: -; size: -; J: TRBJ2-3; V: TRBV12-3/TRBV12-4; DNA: TGTGCCTGCAGTTTAAATGCGAGAACAGATACGCAGTATTTT; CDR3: CACSLNARTDTQYF
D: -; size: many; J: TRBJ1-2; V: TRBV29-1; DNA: TGCAGCGTTGAAGGAGGGCGGGACTATGGCTACACCTTC; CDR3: CSVEGGRDYGYTF
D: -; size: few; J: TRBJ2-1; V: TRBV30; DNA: TGTGCCTGCGGAGGGAACAATGAGCAGTTCTTC; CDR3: CACGGNNEQFF
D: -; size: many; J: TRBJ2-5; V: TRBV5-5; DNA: TGTGCCAGCAGCTTGCAGGGGAAAGAGACCCAGTACTTC; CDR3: CASSLQGKETQYF
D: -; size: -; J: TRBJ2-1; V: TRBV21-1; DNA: TGTGCCAGCAGCAAAAAGGGCAGGGGGTACACTGAGCAGTTCTTC; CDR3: CASSKKGRGYTEQFF
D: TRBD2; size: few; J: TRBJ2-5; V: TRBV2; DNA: TGTGCCAGCAGTCGGGCTAGCGGGGGGGCTGAGACCCAGTACTTC; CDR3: CASSRASGGAETQYF
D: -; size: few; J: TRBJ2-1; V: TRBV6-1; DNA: TGTGCCAGCAGTGACCGTCGTCGCCCCTACAATGAGCAGTTCTTC; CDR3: CASSDRRRPYNEQFF
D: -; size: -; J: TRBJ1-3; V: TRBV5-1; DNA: TGCGCCAGCAGCCGAGATGCGCTGGGGCGCTCTGGAAACACCATATATTTT; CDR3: CASSRDALGRSGNTIYF
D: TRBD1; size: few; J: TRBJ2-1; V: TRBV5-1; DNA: TGCGCCAGCAGCGCCACGGGACAGGGGAACAATGAGCAGTTCTTC; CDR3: CASSATGQGNNEQFF
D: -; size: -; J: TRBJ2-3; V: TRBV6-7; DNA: TGTGCCAGCAGTTACTCCCTTAAAGTGGTACAGGGAGATACGCAGTATTTT; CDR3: CASSYSLKVVQGDTQYF
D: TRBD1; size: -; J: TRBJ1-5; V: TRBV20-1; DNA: TGCAGTGCTGGACTCCAGGGGCCGGGACAGCAGGGATGGCAGCCCCAGCATTTT; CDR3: CSAGLQGPGQQGWQPQHF
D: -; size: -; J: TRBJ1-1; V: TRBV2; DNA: TGTGCCAGCAGTGTCCGGGACAAGGGTCCCTCTGTCACTGAAGCTTTCTTT; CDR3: CASSVRDKGPSVTEAFF
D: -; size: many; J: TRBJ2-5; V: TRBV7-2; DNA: TGTGCCAGCAGCCCCAAGGGGGGGACCCAGTACTTC; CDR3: CASSPKGGTQYF
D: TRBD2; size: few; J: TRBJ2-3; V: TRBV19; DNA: TGTGCCAGTAGTATGAGGGGAGCTAGCGGGGCATTCCGAGCGGGTGGAGATACGCAGTATTTT; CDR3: CASSMRGASGAFRAGGDTQYF
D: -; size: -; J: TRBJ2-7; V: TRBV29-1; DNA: TGCAGCGTTGAAGAGGCGGACCTCTACGAGCAGTACTTC; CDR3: CSVEEADLYEQYF
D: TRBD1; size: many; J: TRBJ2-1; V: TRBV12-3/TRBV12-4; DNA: TGTGCCAGCAGCCAACCGTTGGGACAGGGGGCGGATGAGCAGTTCTTC; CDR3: CASSQPLGQGADEQFF
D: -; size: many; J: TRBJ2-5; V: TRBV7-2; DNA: TGTGCCAGCAGCCGAACCGCAGGGGGGCGAGAGACCCAGTACTTC; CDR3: CASSRTAGGRETQYF
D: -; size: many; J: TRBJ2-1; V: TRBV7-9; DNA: TGTGCCAGCAGCTCCCAGGGGCAGAATGAGCAGTTCTTC; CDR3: CASSSQGQNEQFF
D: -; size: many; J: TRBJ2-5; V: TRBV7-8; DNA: TGTGCCAGCAGCTCAACAGAGCAAGAGACCCAGTACTTC; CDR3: CASSSTEQETQYF
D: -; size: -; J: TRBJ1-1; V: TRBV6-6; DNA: TGTGCCAGCAGTTACGGGACCCTAAGTGAAGCTTTCTTT; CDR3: CASSYGTLSEAFF
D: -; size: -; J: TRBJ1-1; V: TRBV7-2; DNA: TGTGCCAGCAGCTCCTCAACCAGGGGTAACATGAACACTGAAGCTTTCTTT; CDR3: CASSSSTRGNMNTEAFF
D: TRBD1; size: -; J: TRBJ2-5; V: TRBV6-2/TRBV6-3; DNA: TGTGCCAGCAGTCTGACATTAATTGGACAGGGGAAAGAGACCCAGTACTTC; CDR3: CASSLTLIGQGKETQYF
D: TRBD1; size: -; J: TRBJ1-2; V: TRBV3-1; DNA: TGTGCCAGCAGCCCCCGGACAGGGGCGAGGTATGACTACACCTTC; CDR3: CASSPRTGARYDYTF
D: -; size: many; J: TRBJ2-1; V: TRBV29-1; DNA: TGCAGCGTTGGAGGGGGCAATGAGCAGTTCTTC; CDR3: CSVGGGNEQFF
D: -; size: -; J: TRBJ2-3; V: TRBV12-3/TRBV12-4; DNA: TGTGCCAGCAGTCCTAGGGGGGTAAGGGCAGATGCGCAGTATTTT; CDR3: CASSPRGVRADAQYF
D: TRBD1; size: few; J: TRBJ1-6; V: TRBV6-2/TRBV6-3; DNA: TGTGCCAGCAGTTACCCGGACAGGAATTCACCCCTCCACTTT; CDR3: CASSYPDRNSPLHF
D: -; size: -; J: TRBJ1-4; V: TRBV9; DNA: TGTGCCAGCAGCACGCGGACACCGGGAAAACGGTTTTTT; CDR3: CASSTRTPGKRFF
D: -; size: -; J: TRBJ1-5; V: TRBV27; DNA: TGTGCCAGCAGTTTGCTCGGGGGTCCCAATCAGCCCCAGCATTTT; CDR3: CASSLLGGPNQPQHF
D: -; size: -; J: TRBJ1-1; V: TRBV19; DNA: TGTGCCAGTAGTATCCAGGCAGCTTCACAGAACACTGAAGCTTTCTTT; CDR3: CASSIQAASQNTEAFF
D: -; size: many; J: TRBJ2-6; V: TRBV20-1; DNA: TGCAGTACTCGGGGGGCCAACGTCCTGACTTTC; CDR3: CSTRGANVLTF
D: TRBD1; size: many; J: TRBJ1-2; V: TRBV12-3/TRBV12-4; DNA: TGTGCCAGCAGAACAGGGGCGAATAACTATGGCTACACCTTC; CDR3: CASRTGANNYGYTF
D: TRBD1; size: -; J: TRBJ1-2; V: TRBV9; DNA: TGTGCCAGCAGCCCAACAGGGGCCGGGCCTAACTATGGCTACACCTTC; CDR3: CASSPTGAGPNYGYTF
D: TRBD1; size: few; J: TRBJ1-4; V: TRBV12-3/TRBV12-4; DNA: TGTGCCAGCCAGACCGGGACAGGGAGGGAAAAACTGTTTTTT; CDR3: CASQTGTGREKLFF
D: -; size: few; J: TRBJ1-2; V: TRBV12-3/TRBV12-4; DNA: TGTGCCAGCAGGCCCGGCGGGGAAATCTATGGCTACACCTTC; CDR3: CASRPGGEIYGYTF
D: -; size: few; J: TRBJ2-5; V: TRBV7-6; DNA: TGTGCCAGCGACCGGGTGGGGGAGACCCAGTACTTC; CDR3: CASDRVGETQYF
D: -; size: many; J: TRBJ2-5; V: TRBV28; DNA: TGTGCCAGCCCGCGGATTGGGAGGGAGACCCAGTACTTC; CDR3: CASPRIGRETQYF
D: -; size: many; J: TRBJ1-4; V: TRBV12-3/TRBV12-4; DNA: TGTGCCAGCAGTACGAGAGGGAGAACGGGGAGGGGTAATGAAAAACTGTTTTTT; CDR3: CASSTRGRTGRGNEKLFF